A single sample gave rise to the 12 T cell receptor beta chains below, sequenced in a study of cytomegalovirus exposure and HLA in healthy donors. Vbeta (60) and Jbeta (13) primers were used in the PCR. Produced via immunoSEQ multiplex PCR; TCRdb's table is partial and in-frame only. The sample carries tens of thousands of clones, over 65% recorded once. The sample comprised PBMCs. These receptors were collected from a woman aged 40 to 50 in good health and CMV-seropositive.

The chain employs TRBV6-4 and TRBJ2-1; the D gene is possibly TRBD2 (6 bases). The length of the CDR3 is 15 residues. V dropped 6 bases and J dropped 5 bases, with 17 bases sitting between them. The germline CDR1 and CDR2 sequences are MRHNA and SNTAGT. The CDR3 DNA sequence: TGTGCCAGCAGATACGATAGCGGAATCCACAATGAGCAGTTCTTC. Translating gives CASRYDSGIHNEQFF.

This chain joins TRBV30 and TRBJ1-2; D might be TRBD1 (5 bases). This CDR3 contains 13 residues. The V gene lost 1 base and the J gene lost 8 bases, with 14 bases spanning the gap. CDR1 GTSNPN and CDR2 SVGIG come from the germline V gene (reference sequence). CDR3 amino acids: CAWSAISAGGYTF. The CDR3 region has the DNA TGTGCCTGGAGTGCCATTTCGGCAGGGGGCTACACCTTC.

The chain employs TRBV19 and TRBJ2-7; D not certain. This CDR3 region has 14 residues. Trimming took off 3 bases at V and 2 bases at J, with 11 bases between the two ends. Germline CDR1 is LNHDA and CDR2 is SQIVND (reference sequence). The CDR3 nucleotides read TGTGCCAGTAGTATGTCCCCAGCGACCTACGAGCAGTACTTC. Translated: CASSMSPATYEQYF.

The V call is TRBV27, the J call TRBJ1-2; D is ambiguous. Trimming took 3 bases from V and 4 from J, leaving 9 bases between them. The CDR3 has 13 residues. From germline, CDR1 is MNHEY and CDR2 SMNVEV (reference sequence). The CDR3 is CASSLRPLYGYTF. The CDR3 DNA reads TGTGCCAGCAGTTTGCGGCCCCTCTATGGCTACACCTTC.

This clone was seen a few times. The chain uses TRBV5-1 and TRBJ2-7; tentative D call: TRBD2 (7 bases). This CDR3 has 17 amino acids. V lost 3 bases and J 5 bases, leaving 24 bases between the germline ends. Germline loops: CDR1 SGHRS, CDR2 YFSETQ. CDR3 region: CASSSNLGGVTSHEQYF. CDR3 DNA sequence: TGCGCCAGCAGCTCAAATTTAGGGGGGGTAACATCCCACGAGCAGTACTTC.

The rearrangement uses TRBV11-3 and TRBJ2-7; tentatively, D is TRBD1 (6 bases). With 5 bases removed from V and 3 bases from J, the gap between germline ends came to 23 bases. This CDR3 has 17 amino acids. From germline, CDR1 is SGHNT and CDR2 YENEEA. The CDR3 loop reads CASSQYRPSQGNYEQYF. CDR3 sequence (DNA): TGTGCCAGCAGCCAATACCGACCATCGCAGGGGAACTACGAGCAGTACTTC.

This clone was seen once. CDR3 loop: CASSDQGPNEKLFF. CDR3 coding DNA: TGTGCCAGCAGTGACCAGGGGCCAAATGAAAAACTGTTTTTT. The V and J genes are TRBV2 and TRBJ1-4; maybe TRBD1 (6 bases). Germline CDR1 and CDR2: SNHLY and FYNNEI. CDR3 size: 14 residues. V lost 3 bases and J lost 5, with 10 bases in between.

V is TRBV4-3 and J is TRBJ2-3; 12 positions agree with TRBD2. The CDR3 is 18 residues long. The germline gives CDR1 LGHNA, CDR2 YSLEER. Unmatched junction bases numbered 8, after V lost 0 bases and J lost 4 bases. The CDR3 sequence is CASSQEVAGTSGSDTQYF. The CDR3 DNA sequence: TGCGCCAGCAGCCAAGAAGTGGCCGGGACTAGCGGGTCAGATACGCAGTATTTT.

The rearrangement links TRBV4-1 to TRBJ2-5; the match to TRBD2 covers 9 bases. Germline-derived CDR1 and CDR2 are MGHRA and YSYEKL. The CDR3 loop spans 15 amino acids. The junction had 4 bases not matched to a gene; V was cut back by 3 bases and J by 2 bases. DNA for the CDR3: TGCGCCAGCAGCCACAGACTAGCGGAACAAGAGACCCAGTACTTC. It codes for CASSHRLAEQETQYF.

In this sample, this clone turned up once. The CDR3 region has the DNA TGTGCCAGCAGCTTCAGTCCCGAGCAGTACTTC. Residues: CASSFSPEQYF. This chain links TRBV11-2 with TRBJ2-7; D gene unclear. The CDR3 consists of 11 residues. Per germline, CDR1 SGHAT and CDR2 FQNNGV. The ends were cut back, 3 bases at V and 6 bases at J, with 6 bases in the middle.

This clone occurred a few times. The V call is TRBV19, the J call TRBJ2-7; TRBD2 is a possible D gene (5 bases). This CDR3 has 15 amino acids. Germline-derived CDR1 and CDR2 are LNHDA and SQIVND (reference sequence). Trimming left V 5 bases short and J 0 bases short, with 14 bases between. CDR3 bases: TGTGCCAGTAGTCCCTTTGAGCGGACCTCCTACGAGCAGTACTTC. It translates to CASSPFERTSYEQYF.

A word on this clone: One end of the junction does not line up with germline, which may come from a read error. Distinct nucleotide sequences in the sample also encode this CDR3. The chain carries TRBV5-6 and TRBJ1-1, with a tentative D call TRBD1 (5 bases). Germline lookup yields CDR1 SGHDT and CDR2 YYEEEE. The CDR3 runs to 15 residues. The CDR3 protein is CASSPDTLPNTEAFF. CDR3 sequence (DNA): TGTGCCAGCAGCCCGGACACATTGCCGAACACTGAAGCCTTCTTT.